This T cell receptor (beta chain) was obtained from a study of identical twins. Study-wide results and limits: Beta out-of-frame sequences showed weaker excess twin sharing.

In the case of this clonotype: The antigen remains unidentified.

Unmatched junction bases numbered 21, after V lost 5 bases and J lost 4 bases. Germline V gene data show CDR1 as KGHDR and CDR2 as SFDVKD. The CDR3 consists of 20 residues. TCRdb re-analysed the 5' RACE reads in MiXCR, keeping a single row per CDR3 protein. The table lists 510,000 or so distinct CDR3 sequences, roughly 15% of them singletons, with around 0.4% in the top ten. The same data also contributed to another study, on yellow fever vaccine responses in identical twins.

This receptor was identified in a woman aged 18-30 years in good health. Specimen: CD4+ T cells sorted from blood. The chain links TRBV24-1 to TRBJ2-1; 8 bases are a match to TRBD1. CDR3 sequence (DNA): TGTGCCACCAGTGGGGTGGGACAGGCCTCATGGGGGGAGTGGTACAATGAGCAGTTCTTC. Its protein is CATSGVGQASWGEWYNEQFF.